Listed here are 24 T cell receptor beta chains from one sample, sequenced in a study of cytomegalovirus exposure and HLA in healthy donors. PCR primers comprised 60 Vbeta and 13 Jbeta primers. Profiling relied on immunoSEQ multiplex PCR, and the TCRdb table lists in-frame clones only, not all of them. The sample contains roughly 100,000 clones, around 71% of which appear only once. Source material: PBMCs. The source of these receptors is a boy between 10 and 17 years old in good health and CMV-seronegative.

The chain combines TRBV29-1 with TRBJ2-5; D is perhaps TRBD1 (5 bases). Germline V CDR1 and CDR2: SQVTM, ANQGSEA. The CDR3 totals 13 residues. Trimming cost V 2 bases and J 3 bases, with 10 bases left between them. CDR3 amino acids: CSVERGIEETQYF. In DNA, the CDR3 is TGCAGCGTTGAAAGGGGCATTGAAGAGACCCAGTACTTC.

For the CDR3, the DNA is TGTGCCAGCACTCGAGGCGGATCCCAAGACTATGGCTACACCTTC. Translation gives CASTRGGSQDYGYTF. This sequence joins TRBV6-5 and TRBJ1-2; the D is unclear. Trimming shortened V by 7 bases and J by 3 bases, and 18 bases separated the two germline ends. The CDR3 is made up of 15 amino acids. Germline V gene sequence: CDR1 MNHEY, CDR2 SVGAGI.

A few counts support this clone. The CDR3 DNA follows: TGTGCCAGTAGCCCCCAGATTAACTATGGCTACACCTTC. It is translated as CASSPQINYGYTF. This rearrangement joins TRBV19 to TRBJ1-2; D is unresolved. There are 13 residues in the CDR3. V was clipped by 6 bases and J by 1 base, with 9 bases between them. Germline values: CDR1 LNHDA, CDR2 SQIVND (reference sequence).

The chain uses TRBV19 and TRBJ2-7; D possibly corresponds to TRBD1 (6 bases). Germline CDR1 reads LNHDA; CDR2 reads SQIVND (reference sequence). V was clipped by 4 bases and J by 1 base, with 11 bases between them. CDR3 length equals 14 residues. The CDR3 spells CASSKGVGSYEQYF. CDR3 nucleotides: TGTGCCAGTAGTAAGGGGGTAGGGTCCTACGAGCAGTACTTC.

The rearrangement links TRBV5-6 to TRBJ2-1, with D unclear. Germline assignment: CDR1 SGHDT and CDR2 YYEEEE. CDR3 length equals 15 residues. V lost 0 bases, J lost 3 bases, and 10 bases lay in between. The CDR3 here is CASSLEVLDYNEQFF. CDR3 nucleotides: TGTGCCAGCAGCTTGGAAGTCTTAGACTACAATGAGCAGTTCTTC.

The rearrangement joins TRBV19 to TRBJ1-2; D possibly corresponds to TRBD1 (5 bases). The CDR3 length is 14 residues. The germline V and J ends were trimmed by 2 bases and 2 bases, with 9 bases remaining between them. Germline V lookup: CDR1 LNHDA, CDR2 SQIVND (reference sequence). DNA of the CDR3: TGTGCCAGTAGTATATACAGGCTGAACTATGGCTACACCTTC. Residues: CASSIYRLNYGYTF. Supplemented by reference TRBV19 and TRBJ1-2, the full variable domain reads DGGITQSPKYLFRKEGQNVTLSCEQNLNHDAMYWYRQDPGQGLRLIYYSQIVNDFQKGDIAEGYSVSREKKESFPLTVTSAQKNPTAFYLCASSIYRLNYGYTFGSGTRLTVV.

This clone was found once. The chain links TRBV6-6 to TRBJ2-3; D remains unclear. Germline lookup yields CDR1 MNHNY and CDR2 SVGAGI (reference sequence). The length of the CDR3 is 14 residues. V lost 0 bases to trimming and J lost 0 bases, with 4 bases between them. The CDR3 reads CASSYSRSTDTQYF. CDR3 in DNA: TGTGCCAGCAGTTACTCCAGAAGCACAGATACGCAGTATTTT.

The rearrangement links TRBV7-8 to TRBJ1-2, with D possibly being TRBD1 (6 bases). The germline V gene has CDR1 SGHVS and CDR2 FQNEAQ. The germline V and J ends were trimmed by 5 bases and 7 bases, with 17 bases remaining between them. The CDR3 has 14 residues. CDR3 sequence reads: CASSPMGGPAGYTF. CDR3 nucleotide sequence: TGTGCCAGCAGCCCAATGGGGGGGCCGGCTGGCTACACCTTC.

This chain uses TRBV19 with TRBJ2-3, with TRBD2 matching 8 bases. The CDR3 length is 15 residues. The germline CDR1 and CDR2 sequences are LNHDA and SQIVND (reference sequence). The V gene end was trimmed by 9 bases and the J gene end by 1 base; junction bases not matched to a gene: 9. CDR3 bases: TGTGCCAGCGGGGGGGTTTCAGGGGGCACAGATACGCAGTATTTT. Translating gives CASGGVSGGTDTQYF.

This clone appeared a single time. The chain links TRBV7-9 to TRBJ1-1; D gene uncertain. Between the trimmed V and J ends, which lost 10 bases and 3 bases, there was a span of 15 bases. The CDR3 contains 13 residues. CDR1 and CDR2 from the germline V gene are SEHNR and FQNEAQ (reference sequence). The CDR3 sequence: CATYDGRDTEAFF. DNA for the CDR3: TGTGCCACTTACGATGGGAGGGACACTGAAGCTTTCTTT.

This clone appeared a few times. The V call is TRBV30, the J call TRBJ1-6, with D tentatively TRBD1 (5 bases). The V end lost 1 base, the J end lost 8 bases, and 9 bases lay between the germline ends. Germline loops: CDR1 GTSNPN, CDR2 SVGIG (reference sequence). The CDR3 contains 13 residues. DNA of the CDR3: TGTGCCTGGAGTGGCAGGGTTGATTCACCCCTCCACTTT. Its translation: CAWSGRVDSPLHF.

V gene TRBV5-4 combines with J gene TRBJ2-1; 9 bases fit TRBD2. The CDR3 is 14 residues long. CDR1 and CDR2 (germline): SGHNT, YYREEE (reference sequence). Unmatched junction bases numbered 6, after V lost 3 bases and J lost 8 bases. In DNA form, the CDR3 reads TGTGCCAGCAGCTCTGGACTAGCGAGGGATGAGCAGTTCTTC. This gives the protein CASSSGLARDEQFF.

This clone came up once. The chain uses TRBV9 and TRBJ2-5; 12 bases align to TRBD1. V gave up 4 bases and J gave up 5 bases; unmatched junction bases: 6. The germline V gene encodes CDR1 SGDLS and CDR2 YYNGEE. The CDR3 contains 15 residues. The CDR3 coding sequence is TGTGCCAGCAGCTCAGGGACAGGGGGCAGGGAGACCCAGTACTTC. It translates to CASSSGTGGRETQYF.

There are a few counts of this clone. V is TRBV28 and J is TRBJ1-2; a weak D match, TRBD1 (6 bases). V was cut by 4 bases and J by 2 bases, with 8 bases left in between. Germline assignment: CDR1 MDHEN and CDR2 SYDVKM. The CDR3 is 13 residues long. The CDR3 here is CASSYGQNYGYTF. The CDR3 bases are TGTGCCAGCAGTTACGGACAGAACTATGGCTACACCTTC.

This clone occurred a few times. The V call is TRBV19, the J call TRBJ1-5; a possible D gene is TRBD1 (6 bases). The CDR3 runs to 15 residues. Germline lookup yields CDR1 LNHDA and CDR2 SQIVND (reference sequence). Trimming pared 3 bases from V and 1 base from J, leaving 10 bases between. The CDR3 loop reads CASSIEGGSNQPQHF. The CDR3, as DNA: TGTGCCAGTAGTATTGAGGGGGGGAGCAATCAGCCCCAGCATTTT. The full variable domain, completed using reference TRBV19 and TRBJ1-5, is DGGITQSPKYLFRKEGQNVTLSCEQNLNHDAMYWYRQDPGQGLRLIYYSQIVNDFQKGDIAEGYSVSREKKESFPLTVTSAQKNPTAFYLCASSIEGGSNQPQHFGDGTRLSIL.

V gene TRBV13 combines with J gene TRBJ1-1; tentatively, D is TRBD1 (5 bases). Trimming shortened V by 6 bases and J by 1 base, and 12 bases separated the two germline ends. The germline V gene has CDR1 PRHDT and CDR2 FYEKMQ (reference sequence). The CDR3 loop spans 14 amino acids. The CDR3 here is CASSLWGENTEAFF. The CDR3 DNA sequence: TGTGCCAGCAGTTTGTGGGGGGAGAACACTGAAGCTTTCTTT.

J is TRBJ1-1 and V is TRBV12-5; unclear D gene. Trimming removed 5 bases at V and 1 base at J, with 8 bases between. The CDR3 runs 13 residues. Germline CDR1 reads LGHNT; CDR2 reads FRNRAP. The CDR3 sequence is CASGTEPNTEAFF. Here the CDR3 DNA reads TGTGCTAGTGGTACCGAGCCGAACACTGAAGCTTTCTTT.

A single count supports this clone. The V call is TRBV7-8, the J call TRBJ2-1; possible D gene TRBD2, 5 bases. V lost 1 base and J lost 2, with 12 bases in between. Germline CDR1 is SGHVS and CDR2 is FQNEAQ. The CDR3 is 16 amino acids. The CDR3 protein is CASSLVGGLTYNEQFF. As DNA, the CDR3 is TGTGCCAGCAGCTTAGTCGGAGGCCTTACCTACAATGAGCAGTTCTTC.

V usage is TRBV28 and J usage is TRBJ2-7; possible D gene TRBD2, 6 bases. From germline, CDR1 is MDHEN and CDR2 SYDVKM. There are 13 residues in the CDR3. V was pared by 7 bases and J by 5 bases, with 15 bases between. DNA for the CDR3: TGTGCCAGCAAAGTCGGAGGGAGCGACGAGCAGTACTTC. It is translated as CASKVGGSDEQYF.

The chain uses TRBV5-6 and TRBJ2-7; unclear D gene. The V end lost 0 bases, the J end lost 3 bases, and 4 bases lay between the germline ends. The germline V gene has CDR1 SGHDT and CDR2 YYEEEE. This CDR3 comprises 12 residues. CDR3 bases: TGTGCCAGCAGCTTGGGCTACTACGAGCAGTACTTC. This encodes CASSLGYYEQYF. The full variable domain, with the rest looked up from reference TRBV5-6 and TRBJ2-7, is DAGVTQSPTHLIKTRGQQVTLRCSPKSGHDTVSWYQQALGQGPQFIFQYYEEEERQRGNFPDRFSGHQFPNYSSELNVNALLLGDSALYLCASSLGYYEQYFGPGTRLTVT.

This chain connects TRBV19 to TRBJ1-5, with D uncertain. This CDR3 spans 16 amino acids. The V gene's germline CDR1 is LNHDA and CDR2 SQIVND (reference sequence). V was shortened by 3 bases and J by 4 bases, with 16 bases between the two germline ends. CDR3 coding DNA: TGTGCCAGTAGTATTATGACGTCGATCGGGAATCAGCCCCAGCATTTT. This codes for CASSIMTSIGNQPQHF.

A note on this clone: Because it lacks the conserved phenylalanine or tryptophan at the end, this CDR3 is likely a read error. It is unclear where the CDR3 begins or ends on the DNA, so no DNA is shown, and the CDR3 is as TCRdb lists it. The chain uses TRBV7-2 and TRBJ1-1. From germline, CDR1 is SGHTA and CDR2 FQGNSA. The CDR3 is made up of 12 amino acids, end residues included. The CDR3 region is CASRPGITEALV.

The rearrangement joins TRBV30 to TRBJ2-1; D may be TRBD2 (5 bases). The CDR3 contains 13 residues. Looked up from germline, CDR1 is GTSNPN and CDR2 is SVGIG (reference sequence). The V and J ends lost 5 bases and 5 bases respectively, with 13 bases between them. The CDR3 loop is CAWAPRVNNEQFF. The CDR3 region has the DNA TGTGCCTGGGCCCCGAGGGTCAACAATGAGCAGTTCTTC.

The rearrangement joins TRBV7-8 to TRBJ2-5, with D possibly being TRBD2 (5 bases). This CDR3 comprises 17 residues. The ends were cut back, 2 bases at V and 5 bases at J, with 21 bases in the middle. The V gene's germline CDR1 is SGHVS and CDR2 FQNEAQ. In DNA, the CDR3 is TGTGCCAGCAGCTTACCGGGGTACCAAAAGAGGAGGGAGACCCAGTACTTC. This encodes CASSLPGYQKRRETQYF.